Below are 2 T cell receptor beta chains sequenced from a single sample in a study of T cells in lung cancer brain metastases. The protocol was immunoSEQ multiplex PCR, while the TCRdb copy is restricted to in-frame clones and leaves out a portion. The data contain over 1,500 clones, approximately 79% of them singletons. Specimen: tumor tissue from the primary lung tumor. These receptors all stem from a man aged 65-85 years with non-small cell lung cancer.

V usage is TRBV30 and J usage is TRBJ2-7; a weak D match, TRBD2 (5 bases). The CDR3 runs to 20 residues. Germline V gene lookup returns CDR1 GTSNPN and CDR2 SVGIG (reference sequence). Trimming shortened V by 2 bases and J by 7 bases, and 36 bases separated the two germline ends. This chain's CDR3 is CAWSSRDPRIPRYLTGEQYF. The DNA of the CDR3 is TGTGCCTGGAGTAGTCGGGATCCGCGCATCCCGAGGTATCTGACGGGGGAGCAGTACTTC.

This clone has a handful of counts. The same CDR3 is also encoded by other DNA sequences in this sample. The chain carries TRBV14 and TRBJ2-6; D is unclear. Trimming took off 1 base at V and 4 bases at J, with 2 bases between the two ends. There are 13 residues in the CDR3. Germline V gene data show CDR1 as SGHDN and CDR2 as FVKESK. The CDR3: CASSQGGANVLTF. In DNA form, the CDR3 reads TGTGCCAGCAGCCAAGGGGGGGCCAACGTCCTGACTTTC.